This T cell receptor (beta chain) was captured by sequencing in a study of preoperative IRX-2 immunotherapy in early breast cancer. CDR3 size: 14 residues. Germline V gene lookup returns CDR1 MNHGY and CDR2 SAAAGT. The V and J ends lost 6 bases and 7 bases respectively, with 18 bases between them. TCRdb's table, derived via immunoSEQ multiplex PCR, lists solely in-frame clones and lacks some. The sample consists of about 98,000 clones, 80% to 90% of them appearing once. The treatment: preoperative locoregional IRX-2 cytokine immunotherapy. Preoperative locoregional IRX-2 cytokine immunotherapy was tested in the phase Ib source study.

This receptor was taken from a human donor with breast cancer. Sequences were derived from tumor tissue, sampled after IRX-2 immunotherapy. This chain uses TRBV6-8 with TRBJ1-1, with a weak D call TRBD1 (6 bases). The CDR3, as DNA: TGTGCCAGCAGGAACAGGGCCGATAGCCGTGAAGCTTTCTTT. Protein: CASRNRADSREAFF.